In its sample, the clone carrying this T cell receptor beta chain was seen once. Antigen unknown. Germline V gives CDR1 MGHRA, CDR2 YSYEKL. CDR3 length: 14 residues. Trimming removed 0 bases at V and 10 bases at J, with 13 bases between. The analysis combined second doses at about 4 or about 12 weeks. The data derive from a study of T cell responses to AZD1222 COVID-19 vaccine. Study-wide results and caveats: Close to half of spike-specific TCRs reportedly recognize unmutated variant regions.

Profiling relied on immunoSEQ multiplex PCR, and the TCRdb table lists in-frame clones only, not all of them. The sample includes about 150,000 clones, roughly 90% of them seen just once. Sequencing was performed on peripheral blood, taken 28 days after the second AZD1222 dose. This chain uses TRBV4-1 with TRBJ2-1; D gene uncertain. This sequence originates from an adult who received the AZD1222 COVID-19 vaccine. The CDR3 DNA follows: TGCGCCAGCAGCCAAGAAAGGGCCCTTGGGGAGCAGTTCTTC. This codes for CASSQERALGEQFF.